This T cell receptor beta chain was retrieved from a study of blood T cell repertoires in COVID-19. About the research overall: The origin of the acute and convalescent COVID-19 samples was the United States, Italy and Spain. In each case, the material was cDNA or gDNA derived from T cells, B-cell-depleted T cells, or PBMCs.

Looked up from germline, CDR1 is MDHEN and CDR2 is SYDVKM. V lost 6 bases and J lost 5, with 13 bases in between. The CDR3 length is 13 residues. Participant-reported clinical history was the basis for cohort assignment. Original handling: By means of reference gene primer amplification, nucleated cell counts were estimated. Sequencing used immunoSEQ multiplex PCR; TCRdb keeps in-frame clones, though not all of them. From that table come the V and J calls and clone size; the DNA was used to work out D and trimming. The data hold fewer than 250,000 clones, with approximately 80% observed a single time.

The TCR originated in a woman between 45 and 65 years old with acute COVID-19. Sequencing input: PBMCs or T cells enriched from blood (not recorded which). This chain connects TRBV28 to TRBJ1-2; D remains unclear. This CDR3 is CASSSEFRYGYTF. The CDR3, as DNA: TGTGCCAGCAGCTCGGAGTTTCGGTATGGCTACACCTTC.